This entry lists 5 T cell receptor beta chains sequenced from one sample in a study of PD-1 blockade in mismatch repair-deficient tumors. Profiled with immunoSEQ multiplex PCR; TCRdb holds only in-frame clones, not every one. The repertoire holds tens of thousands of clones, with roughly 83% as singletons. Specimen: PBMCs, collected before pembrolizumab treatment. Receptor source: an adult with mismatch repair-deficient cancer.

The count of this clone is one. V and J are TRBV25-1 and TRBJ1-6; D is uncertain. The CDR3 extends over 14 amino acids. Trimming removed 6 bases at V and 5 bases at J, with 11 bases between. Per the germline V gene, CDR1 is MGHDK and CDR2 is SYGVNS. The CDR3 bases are TGTGCCAGCAGCGAGGAGGTCGATAATTCACCCCTCCACTTT. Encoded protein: CASSEEVDNSPLHF. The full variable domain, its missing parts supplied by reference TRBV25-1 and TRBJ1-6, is EADIYQTPRYLVIGTGKKITLECSQTMGHDKMYWYQQDPGMELHLIHYSYGVNSTEKGDLSSESTVSRIRTEHFPLTLESARPSHTSQYLCASSEEVDNSPLHFGNGTRLTVT.

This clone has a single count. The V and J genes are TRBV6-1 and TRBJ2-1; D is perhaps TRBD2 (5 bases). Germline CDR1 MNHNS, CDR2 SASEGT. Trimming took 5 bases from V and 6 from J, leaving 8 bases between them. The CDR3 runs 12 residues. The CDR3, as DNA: TGTGCCAGCAGTACCGGGGTCAATGAGCAGTTCTTC. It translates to CASSTGVNEQFF.

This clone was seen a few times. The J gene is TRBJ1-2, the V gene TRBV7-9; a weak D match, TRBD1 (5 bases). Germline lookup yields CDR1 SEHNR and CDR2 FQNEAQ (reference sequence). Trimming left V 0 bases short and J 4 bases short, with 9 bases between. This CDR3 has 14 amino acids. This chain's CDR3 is CASSLAGEAYGYTF. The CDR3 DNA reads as TGTGCCAGCAGCTTAGCAGGGGAGGCCTATGGCTACACCTTC. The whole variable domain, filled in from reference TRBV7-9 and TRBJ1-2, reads DTGVSQNPRHKITKRGQNVTFRCDPISEHNRLYWYRQTLGQGPEFLTYFQNEAQLEKSRLLSDRFSAERPKGSFSTLEIQRTEQGDSAMYLCASSLAGEAYGYTFGSGTRLTVV.

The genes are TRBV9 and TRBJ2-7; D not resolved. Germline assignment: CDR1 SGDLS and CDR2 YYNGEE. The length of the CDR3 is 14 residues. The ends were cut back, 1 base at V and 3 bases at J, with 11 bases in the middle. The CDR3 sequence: CASSVSPSYYEQYF. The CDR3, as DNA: TGTGCCAGCAGCGTAAGTCCCTCCTACTACGAGCAGTACTTC.

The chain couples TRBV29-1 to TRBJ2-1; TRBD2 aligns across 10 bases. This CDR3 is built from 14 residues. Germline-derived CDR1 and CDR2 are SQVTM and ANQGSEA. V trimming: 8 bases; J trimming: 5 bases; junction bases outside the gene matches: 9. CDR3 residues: CSTTGTSEHNEQFF. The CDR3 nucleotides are TGCAGCACAACCGGGACTAGCGAACACAATGAGCAGTTCTTC.